This T cell receptor beta chain was documented in a study of blood T cell repertoires in COVID-19. The V gene's germline CDR1 is SGDLS and CDR2 YYNGEE. This CDR3 spans 15 amino acids. V was trimmed by 3 bases and J by 8 bases, leaving 19 bases between them. Here immunoSEQ multiplex PCR was the method, and the copy in TCRdb shows in-frame clones only, minus some. Of a few hundred thousand clones listed, 84% were seen once; the top ten hold 4.2%. The sequencing input was peripheral blood. This sequence joins TRBV9 and TRBJ2-3, with D tentatively TRBD2 (5 bases). This clonotype originated in a man in his 60s with acute or convalescent COVID-19. CDR3 sequence: CASSARPDYEVTQYF. CDR3 sequence (DNA): TGTGCCAGCAGCGCGCGTCCAGACTATGAGGTTACGCAGTATTTT.